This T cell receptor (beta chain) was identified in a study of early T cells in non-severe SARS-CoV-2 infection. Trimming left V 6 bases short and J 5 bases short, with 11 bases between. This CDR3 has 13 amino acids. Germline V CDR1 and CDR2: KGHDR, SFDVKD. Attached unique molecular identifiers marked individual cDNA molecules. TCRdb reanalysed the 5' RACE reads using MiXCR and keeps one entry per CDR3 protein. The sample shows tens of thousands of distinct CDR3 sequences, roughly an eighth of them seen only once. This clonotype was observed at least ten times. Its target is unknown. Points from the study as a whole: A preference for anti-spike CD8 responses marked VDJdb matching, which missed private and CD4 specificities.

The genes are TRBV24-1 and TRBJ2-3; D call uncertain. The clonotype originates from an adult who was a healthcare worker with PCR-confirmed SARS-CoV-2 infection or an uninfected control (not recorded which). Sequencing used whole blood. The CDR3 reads CATSRVPGDTQYF. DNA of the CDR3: TGTGCCACCAGTCGGGTCCCGGGAGATACGCAGTATTTT.